This T cell receptor beta chain was identified in a study of blood T cell repertoires in COVID-19. Background on the study: COVID-19 samples collected from the United States, Italy and Spain covered acute and convalescent phases. Nucleic acid was either cDNA or gDNA, and it came from T cells, B-cell-depleted T cells, or PBMCs.

The V gene's germline CDR1 is MNHEY and CDR2 SMNVEV (reference sequence). Trimming cost V 5 bases and J 3 bases; bases outside gene matches: 7. The CDR3 is 14 residues long. Per the original methods: Amplifying reference gene primers gave estimates of nucleated cell counts. Clones were read by immunoSEQ multiplex PCR, and TCRdb kept only the in-frame ones, dropping some. From that table come the V and J calls and clone size; the DNA was used to work out D and trimming. Among over 200,000 clones listed, 88% were seen once. The sample was peripheral blood. This TCR was sampled from a woman in her sixties with acute or convalescent COVID-19. The chain is built from TRBV27 and TRBJ2-7, with 7 bases lining up with TRBD1. CDR3 DNA sequence: TGTGCCAGCAGTCAATGGGACAGAGACTACGAGCAGTACTTC. This gives the protein CASSQWDRDYEQYF.